These 7 T cell receptor beta chains came from one sample sequenced in a study of T-cell reconstitution after alpha-beta-depleted transplantation in children. Construction of the TCRbeta library involved unique molecular identifiers. One entry per CDR3 protein, called by TCRdb with MiXCR from the PCR reads. This sample has under 750,000 distinct CDR3 sequences, with 20% to 25% found just once. The source material was PBMCs, mostly from graft donor cells, sampled 360 days after TCRalphabeta/CD19-depleted stem cell transplant. The receptor set was obtained from a boy under three years old who had a stem cell transplant for acute myeloid leukemia, so the T cells may come from the graft donor.

The chain couples TRBV15 to TRBJ2-5; unclear D gene. The germline V gene encodes CDR1 LNHNV and CDR2 YYDKDF (reference sequence). Trimming removed 4 bases from V and 0 bases from J, with 9 bases in between. The length of the CDR3 is 14 residues. The DNA for the CDR3 is TGTGCCACCAGCACGCGGACGGACCAAGAGACCCAGTACTTC. Translation gives CATSTRTDQETQYF.

V usage is TRBV6-5 and J usage is TRBJ2-1; D is possibly TRBD2 (6 bases). V lost 4 bases, J lost 1 base, and 11 bases lay in between. Germline V lookup: CDR1 MNHEY, CDR2 SVGAGI. This CDR3 comprises 15 residues. The CDR3 DNA follows: TGTGCCAGCAGTTCGGCGGAGGGGTCCTACAATGAGCAGTTCTTC. It translates to CASSSAEGSYNEQFF.

J is TRBJ1-1 and V is TRBV27; D uncertain. Between the trimmed V and J ends, which lost 8 bases and 4 bases, there was a span of 8 bases. CDR1 is MNHEY and CDR2 is SMNVEV in the germline V gene (reference sequence). This CDR3 region has 11 residues. CDR3 nucleotide sequence: TGTGCCAGCGGGTGGGGCACTGAAGCTTTCTTT. This sequence encodes CASGWGTEAFF.

In this sample, this clonotype turned up a few times. This chain connects TRBV6-5 to TRBJ1-3; perhaps TRBD1 as D (6 bases). Between the trimmed V and J ends, which lost 2 bases and 0 bases, there was a span of 11 bases. This CDR3 is 16 amino acids long. Germline V lookup: CDR1 MNHEY, CDR2 SVGAGI. The chain's CDR3 is CASSYRPQGSGNTIYF. DNA for the CDR3: TGTGCCAGCAGTTACCGGCCACAGGGCTCTGGAAACACCATATATTTT.

This clonotype has a count of ten or more. This chain uses TRBV29-1 with TRBJ2-1, with a possible D match to TRBD2 (6 bases). Germline lookup yields CDR1 SQVTM and CDR2 ANQGSEA. CDR3 size: 11 residues. Trimming stripped 5 bases from V and 8 bases from J, with 10 bases between. The CDR3 sequence: CSVLREDEQFF. The DNA for the CDR3 is TGCAGCGTTCTCAGGGAGGATGAGCAGTTCTTC.

In DNA, the CDR3 is TGTGCCAGCAGTTACACCGGGACAGTCCCTCCCGGGGAGCTGTTTTTT. Translated, it gives CASSYTGTVPPGELFF. This chain joins TRBV6-5 and TRBJ2-2; TRBD1 matches 7 bases. Germline V CDR1 and CDR2: MNHEY, SVGAGI. V shed 2 bases and J 6 bases; nucleotides not matched to a gene: 9. CDR3 length: 16 residues.

This clonotype was observed a handful of times. The chain combines TRBV18 with TRBJ2-3; possible D gene TRBD2, 5 bases. Trimming pared 2 bases from V and 1 base from J, leaving 16 bases between. Germline V lookup: CDR1 KGHSH, CDR2 LQKENI. This CDR3 has 17 residues. CDR3 sequence reads: CASSPLLFEGRTDTQYF. CDR3 DNA sequence: TGTGCCAGCTCACCATTACTGTTCGAGGGTCGCACAGATACGCAGTATTTT.